This is a list of T cell receptor beta chains from one sample in a study of early T cells in non-severe SARS-CoV-2 infection. TCRdb ran MiXCR on the 5' RACE reads and lists one entry per CDR3 protein. Of about 88,000 distinct CDR3 sequences listed, more than 13% are singletons. The sample consisted of whole blood. These receptors came from an adult who was a healthcare worker with PCR-confirmed SARS-CoV-2 infection or an uninfected control (not recorded which). CDR3s include the opening cysteine and the closing phenylalanine or tryptophan. Fields, in order: V gene, J gene, D gene, clone size, CDR3 protein, CDR3 DNA. A D gene is named only where the DNA matches it firmly. Some rows have no size entry. The others give once, few or many, or a class for an expanded clone.

v_call: TRBV11-2
j_call: TRBJ2-1
d_call: NA
clone_size: few
cdr3_aa: CASSLSWGTQARNEQFF
cdr3_nt: TGTGCCAGCAGCTTGTCCTGGGGGACCCAGGCCCGGAATGAGCAGTTCTTC

v_call: TRBV19
j_call: TRBJ2-2
d_call: NA
clone_size: few
cdr3_aa: CASSIGGTELFF
cdr3_nt: TGTGCCAGTAGTATAGGAGGAACGGAGCTGTTTTTT

v_call: TRBV20-1
j_call: TRBJ2-7
d_call: NA
clone_size: few
cdr3_aa: CSARMGGSYEQYF
cdr3_nt: TGCAGTGCTAGAATGGGCGGCTCCTACGAGCAGTACTTC

v_call: TRBV3-1
j_call: TRBJ2-3
d_call: TRBD2
clone_size: once
cdr3_aa: CASSQGREIPDTQYF
cdr3_nt: TGTGCCAGCAGCCAGGGGCGGGAGATCCCAGATACGCAGTATTTT

v_call: TRBV12-3/TRBV12-4
j_call: TRBJ2-3
d_call: TRBD2
clone_size: NA
cdr3_aa: CASRRTSGSTDTQYF
cdr3_nt: TGTGCCAGCAGGAGAACTAGCGGGAGCACAGATACGCAGTATTTT

v_call: TRBV20-1
j_call: TRBJ1-6
d_call: NA
clone_size: NA
cdr3_aa: CSATRNSPLHF
cdr3_nt: TGCAGTGCTACGAGGAATTCACCCCTCCACTTT

v_call: TRBV20-1
j_call: TRBJ2-3
d_call: NA
clone_size: few
cdr3_aa: CSARDRGGGTDTQYF
cdr3_nt: TGCAGTGCTAGAGATCGGGGCGGGGGCACAGATACGCAGTATTTT

v_call: TRBV28
j_call: TRBJ2-1
d_call: NA
clone_size: few
cdr3_aa: CASRPGDLGNEQFF
cdr3_nt: TGTGCCAGCAGGCCAGGGGATCTGGGGAATGAGCAGTTCTTC

v_call: TRBV29-1
j_call: TRBJ2-1
d_call: TRBD2
clone_size: NA
cdr3_aa: CSVTSVGNEQFF
cdr3_nt: TGCAGCGTGACTAGCGTTGGCAATGAGCAGTTCTTC

v_call: TRBV28
j_call: TRBJ1-2
d_call: NA
clone_size: few
cdr3_aa: CASSLVGDYGYTF
cdr3_nt: TGTGCCAGCAGTTTGGTGGGTGACTATGGCTACACCTTC

v_call: TRBV10-3
j_call: TRBJ2-2
d_call: NA
clone_size: NA
cdr3_aa: CAIAEGGNTGELFF
cdr3_nt: TGTGCCATCGCCGAGGGCGGGAACACCGGGGAGCTGTTTTTT

v_call: TRBV2
j_call: TRBJ1-1
d_call: NA
clone_size: NA
cdr3_aa: CARTSPSGKAEAFF
cdr3_nt: TGTGCCAGAACCTCCCCATCAGGGAAAGCTGAAGCTTTCTTT

v_call: TRBV20-1
j_call: TRBJ2-1
d_call: NA
clone_size: NA
cdr3_aa: CSAFTRGPYNEQFF
cdr3_nt: TGCAGTGCTTTTACTAGAGGGCCCTACAATGAGCAGTTCTTC

v_call: TRBV27
j_call: TRBJ2-5
d_call: TRBD2
clone_size: few
cdr3_aa: CASSEPGGMETQYF
cdr3_nt: TGTGCCAGCAGTGAACCGGGAGGGATGGAGACCCAGTACTTC

v_call: TRBV4-1
j_call: TRBJ1-1
d_call: NA
clone_size: few
cdr3_aa: CASSPRAAAMNTEAFF
cdr3_nt: TGCGCCAGCAGCCCCAGGGCGGCGGCGATGAACACTGAAGCTTTCTTT

v_call: TRBV20-1
j_call: TRBJ2-1
d_call: NA
clone_size: NA
cdr3_aa: CSARSERYNEQFF
cdr3_nt: TGCAGTGCTAGATCGGAGCGGTACAATGAGCAGTTCTTC

v_call: TRBV7-6
j_call: TRBJ2-7
d_call: NA
clone_size: many
cdr3_aa: CASSLGSVRDYEQYF
cdr3_nt: TGTGCCAGCAGCTTAGGGTCAGTACGGGATTACGAGCAGTACTTC

v_call: TRBV7-6
j_call: TRBJ2-5
d_call: NA
clone_size: NA
cdr3_aa: CASSFGPQETQYF
cdr3_nt: TGTGCCAGCAGCTTCGGGCCCCAAGAGACCCAGTACTTC

v_call: TRBV7-2
j_call: TRBJ1-5
d_call: NA
clone_size: medium-sized
cdr3_aa: CASSPRTGNQPQHF
cdr3_nt: TGTGCCAGCAGCCCCAGGACGGGGAATCAGCCCCAGCATTTT

v_call: TRBV4-1
j_call: TRBJ1-2
d_call: NA
clone_size: few
cdr3_aa: CASSQAGIYGYTF
cdr3_nt: TGCGCCAGCAGCCAAGCAGGGATCTATGGCTACACCTTC

v_call: TRBV7-8
j_call: TRBJ2-1
d_call: NA
clone_size: many
cdr3_aa: CASSLGRVSYNEQFF
cdr3_nt: TGTGCCAGCAGCTTGGGAAGAGTCTCCTACAATGAGCAGTTCTTC

v_call: TRBV18
j_call: TRBJ2-7
d_call: TRBD2
clone_size: few
cdr3_aa: CASSPLGGIYEQYF
cdr3_nt: TGTGCCAGCTCACCGCTGGGAGGGATCTACGAGCAGTACTTC

v_call: TRBV7-6
j_call: TRBJ2-2
d_call: NA
clone_size: few
cdr3_aa: CASSFPGHTGELFF
cdr3_nt: TGTGCCAGCAGCTTTCCGGGCCACACCGGGGAGCTGTTTTTT

v_call: TRBV7-9
j_call: TRBJ2-1
d_call: TRBD1
clone_size: many
cdr3_aa: CARLNPGGEQFF
cdr3_nt: TGTGCCAGACTCAACCCAGGGGGCGAGCAGTTCTTC

v_call: TRBV19
j_call: TRBJ2-3
d_call: TRBD2
clone_size: NA
cdr3_aa: CASRTSGITDTQYF
cdr3_nt: TGTGCCAGTAGGACTAGCGGGATCACAGATACGCAGTATTTT

v_call: TRBV7-9
j_call: TRBJ2-1
d_call: TRBD2
clone_size: many
cdr3_aa: CASSLGLAGGYHNEQFF
cdr3_nt: TGTGCCAGCAGCTTGGGGCTAGCGGGAGGTTACCACAATGAGCAGTTCTTC

v_call: TRBV3-1
j_call: TRBJ2-3
d_call: TRBD2
clone_size: NA
cdr3_aa: CASSQVRRAGVVHTDTQYF
cdr3_nt: TGTGCCAGCAGCCAAGTTAGGAGGGCGGGAGTGGTGCACACAGATACGCAGTATTTT

v_call: TRBV5-1
j_call: TRBJ2-3
d_call: NA
clone_size: NA
cdr3_aa: CASTVSPGSTDTQYF
cdr3_nt: TGCGCCAGCACTGTCTCACCGGGAAGCACAGATACGCAGTATTTT

v_call: TRBV7-3
j_call: TRBJ2-7
d_call: NA
clone_size: few
cdr3_aa: CASSRGAGTEQYF
cdr3_nt: TGTGCCAGCAGCCGAGGGGCCGGTACGGAGCAGTACTTC

v_call: TRBV29-1
j_call: TRBJ2-7
d_call: NA
clone_size: NA
cdr3_aa: CSHRTDYEQYF
cdr3_nt: TGCAGCCATCGGACAGACTACGAGCAGTACTTC

v_call: TRBV11-2
j_call: TRBJ1-3
d_call: NA
clone_size: many
cdr3_aa: CASSLEAGNTIYF
cdr3_nt: TGTGCCAGCAGCTTAGAGGCTGGAAACACCATATATTTT

v_call: TRBV3-1
j_call: TRBJ2-4
d_call: NA
clone_size: NA
cdr3_aa: CASSQDRVIQYF
cdr3_nt: TGTGCCAGCAGCCAAGATAGAGTCATTCAGTACTTC

v_call: TRBV3-1
j_call: TRBJ2-5
d_call: NA
clone_size: NA
cdr3_aa: CASTDGETQYF
cdr3_nt: TGTGCCAGCACCGACGGGGAGACCCAGTACTTC

v_call: TRBV20-1
j_call: TRBJ2-3
d_call: TRBD1
clone_size: NA
cdr3_aa: CSARKGARTTDTQYF
cdr3_nt: TGCAGTGCTAGAAAGGGGGCGCGTACCACAGATACGCAGTATTTT

v_call: TRBV11-2
j_call: TRBJ1-3
d_call: NA
clone_size: few
cdr3_aa: CASSTGRVNTIYF
cdr3_nt: TGTGCCAGCAGCACAGGACGTGTAAACACCATATATTTT

v_call: TRBV7-6
j_call: TRBJ2-2
d_call: TRBD1
clone_size: few
cdr3_aa: CASSLTGDGELFF
cdr3_nt: TGTGCCAGCAGCTTGACAGGGGACGGGGAGCTGTTTTTT

v_call: TRBV7-9
j_call: TRBJ2-2
d_call: NA
clone_size: few
cdr3_aa: CASSLGSGVSLTGELFF
cdr3_nt: TGTGCCAGCAGCTTAGGCAGTGGCGTCTCCTTAACCGGGGAGCTGTTTTTT

v_call: TRBV15
j_call: TRBJ1-2
d_call: NA
clone_size: few
cdr3_aa: CATSRASDRSVGYTF
cdr3_nt: TGTGCCACCAGCAGAGCCTCGGACCGGAGTGTAGGCTACACCTTC

v_call: TRBV7-2
j_call: TRBJ2-1
d_call: TRBD2
clone_size: few
cdr3_aa: CASSAGLAGDLFF
cdr3_nt: TGTGCCAGCAGCGCAGGACTAGCGGGAGATCTGTTCTTC